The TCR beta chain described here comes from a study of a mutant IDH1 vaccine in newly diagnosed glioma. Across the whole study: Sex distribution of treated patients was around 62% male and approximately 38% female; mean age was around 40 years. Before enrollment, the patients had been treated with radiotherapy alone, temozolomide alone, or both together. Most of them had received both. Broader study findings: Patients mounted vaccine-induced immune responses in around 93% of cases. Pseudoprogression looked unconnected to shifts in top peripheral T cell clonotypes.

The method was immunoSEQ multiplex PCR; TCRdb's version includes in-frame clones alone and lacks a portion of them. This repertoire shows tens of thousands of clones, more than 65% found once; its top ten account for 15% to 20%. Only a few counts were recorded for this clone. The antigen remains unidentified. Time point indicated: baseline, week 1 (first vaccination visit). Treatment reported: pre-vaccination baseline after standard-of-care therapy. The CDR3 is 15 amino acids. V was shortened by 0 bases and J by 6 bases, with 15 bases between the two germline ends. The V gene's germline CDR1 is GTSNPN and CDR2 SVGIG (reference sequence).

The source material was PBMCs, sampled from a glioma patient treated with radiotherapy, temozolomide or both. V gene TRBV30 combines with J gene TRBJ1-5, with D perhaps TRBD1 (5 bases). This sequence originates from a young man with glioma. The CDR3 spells CAWSVRGKGVQPQHF. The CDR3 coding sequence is TGTGCCTGGAGTGTACGGGGGAAAGGAGTTCAGCCCCAGCATTTT.